This paragraph reports one T cell receptor (beta chain). Germline trimming cut 5 bases from V and 8 bases from J; bases unmatched to any gene: 8. In germline, CDR1 is SGHVS, CDR2 FQNEAQ. This CDR3 comprises 14 residues. PCR primers comprised 60 Vbeta and 13 Jbeta primers. Data came from immunoSEQ multiplex PCR; TCRdb stores just in-frame clones and leaves some out. The sample has around 50,000 clones; roughly 80% are singletons. This entry is derived from a study of cytomegalovirus exposure and HLA in healthy donors. The receptor comes from a middle-aged man in good health and CMV-seronegative. The chain recombines TRBV7-8 with TRBJ2-1; 8 bases match TRBD2. The sequencing input was PBMCs. CDR3: CASSRSGGGYEQFF. As DNA, the CDR3 is TGTGCCAGCAGCCGAAGCGGGGGCGGGTATGAGCAGTTCTTC.